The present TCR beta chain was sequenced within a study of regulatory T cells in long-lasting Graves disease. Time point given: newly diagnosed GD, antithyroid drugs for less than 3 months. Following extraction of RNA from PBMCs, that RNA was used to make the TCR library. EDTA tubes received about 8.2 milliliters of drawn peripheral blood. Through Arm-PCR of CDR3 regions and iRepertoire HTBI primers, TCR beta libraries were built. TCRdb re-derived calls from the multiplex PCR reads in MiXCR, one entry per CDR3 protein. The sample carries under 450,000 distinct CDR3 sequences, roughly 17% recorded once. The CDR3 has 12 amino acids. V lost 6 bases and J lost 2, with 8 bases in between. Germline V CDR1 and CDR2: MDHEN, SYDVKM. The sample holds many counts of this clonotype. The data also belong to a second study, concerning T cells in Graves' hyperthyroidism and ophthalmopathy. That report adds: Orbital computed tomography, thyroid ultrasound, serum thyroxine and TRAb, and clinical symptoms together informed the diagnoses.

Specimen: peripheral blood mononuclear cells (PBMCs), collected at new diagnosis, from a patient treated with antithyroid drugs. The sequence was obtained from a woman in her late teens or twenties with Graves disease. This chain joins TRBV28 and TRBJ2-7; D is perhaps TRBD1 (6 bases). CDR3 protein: CASSRTAYEQYF. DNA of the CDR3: TGTGCCAGCAGCCGGACAGCCTACGAGCAGTACTTC.